Below are 25 T cell receptor beta chains sequenced from a single sample in a study of T cells in Graves' hyperthyroidism and ophthalmopathy. Amplified regions were TCR beta CDR3 sequences from RNA transcripts. With the HTBI primer set, the TCR CDR3 went through a first round of RT-PCR. TCRdb independently ran MiXCR on the multiplex PCR reads; one entry per CDR3 protein. This table has 400,000 to 500,000 distinct CDR3 sequences, about an eighth appearing once. Sequencing was done on a sample of blood. All receptors derive from a woman younger than 30 with Graves' hyperthyroidism.

The chain is built from TRBV24-1 and TRBJ2-1, with 7 bases that match TRBD1. Unmatched junction bases numbered 1, after V lost 0 bases and J lost 6 bases. The CDR3 spans 14 residues. CDR1 is KGHDR, CDR2 SFDVKD, per germline. CDR3 loop: CATSDLGQANEQFF. As DNA, the CDR3 is TGTGCCACCAGTGATTTGGGACAGGCCAATGAGCAGTTCTTC.

This clonotype was picked up many times. This chain links TRBV20-1 with TRBJ1-5; 10 nucleotides align to TRBD1. The trim removed 5 bases at V and 5 bases at J, leaving 6 bases unmatched. The CDR3 length is 14 residues. Germline V lookup: CDR1 DFQATT, CDR2 SNEGSKA (reference sequence). The CDR3 region has the DNA TGCAGTGCTGGACAGGGGGATGGATATCAGCCCCAGCATTTT. It yields the protein CSAGQGDGYQPQHF.

V is TRBV6-1 and J is TRBJ1-5, with D unclear. Per germline, CDR1 MNHNS and CDR2 SASEGT. V was pared by 1 base and J by 2 bases, with 9 bases between. The CDR3 is 15 residues long. This chain's CDR3 is CASSEVVEGNQPQHF. CDR3 in DNA: TGTGCCAGCAGTGAAGTTGTCGAGGGCAATCAGCCCCAGCATTTT.

V usage is TRBV3-1 and J usage is TRBJ2-7; weak D call: TRBD1 (5 bases). This CDR3 is built from 15 residues. The V gene's germline CDR1 is LGHDT and CDR2 YNNKEL (reference sequence). Trimming took off 4 bases at V and 2 bases at J, with 15 bases between the two ends. CDR3 sequence: CASSLTVLRAYEQYF. The CDR3 DNA reads as TGTGCCAGCAGCCTGACAGTTTTAAGGGCCTACGAGCAGTACTTC.

The chain employs TRBV7-9 and TRBJ1-4; TRBD1 might be the D (6 bases). The CDR3 runs 14 residues. Per germline, CDR1 SEHNR and CDR2 FQNEAQ (reference sequence). Trimming took off 1 base at V and 7 bases at J, with 10 bases between the two ends. CDR3: CASSLDGGGEKLFF. The CDR3 DNA reads as TGTGCCAGCAGCTTAGACGGGGGCGGTGAAAAACTGTTTTTT.

Concerning this clonotype itself: A much larger clone lies a single base off, so this may be a read error. The chain recombines TRBV30 with TRBJ2-1; 8 bases agree with TRBD2. Germline-derived CDR1 and CDR2 are GTSNPN and SVGIG (reference sequence). V was pared by 4 bases and J by 0 bases, with 2 bases of the junction left unmatched. The CDR3 covers 14 residues. This chain's CDR3 is CAWTAGASYNEQFF. In DNA form, the CDR3 reads TGTGCCTGGACAGCGGGGGCCTCCTACAATGAGCAGTTCTTC. The complete variable domain, with remaining parts taken from reference TRBV30 and TRBJ2-1, reads SQTIHQWPATLVQPVGSPLSLECTVEGTSNPNLYWYRQAAGRGLQLLFYSVGIGQISSEVPQNLSASRPQDRQFILSSKKLLLSDSGFYLCAWTAGASYNEQFFGPGTRLTVL.

This clonotype was detected many times. The V and J genes are TRBV2 and TRBJ2-1; D not certain. The CDR3 has 16 residues. V was shortened by 2 bases and J by 2 bases, with 13 bases between the two germline ends. CDR1 is SNHLY, CDR2 FYNNEI, per germline. The CDR3 DNA is TGTGCCAGCAGTGAATTCGCGGAGAGACCCTACAATGAGCAGTTCTTC. Protein sequence: CASSEFAERPYNEQFF.

In its sample, this clonotype was seen many times. The chain is built from TRBV20-1 and TRBJ2-1, with D perhaps matching TRBD1 or TRBD2 (5 bases each). Germline CDR1 reads DFQATT; CDR2 reads SNEGSKA (reference sequence). V lost 2 bases and J lost 2, with 7 bases in between. The CDR3 runs to 13 residues. DNA of the CDR3: TGCAGTGCTAGACGGGGCCCCTACAATGAGCAGTTCTTC. This sequence encodes CSARRGPYNEQFF.

The chain combines TRBV7-2 with TRBJ2-5; perhaps TRBD2 as D (7 bases). Trimming removed 0 bases at V and 5 bases at J, with 16 bases between. This CDR3 spans 16 amino acids. CDR1 SGHTA and CDR2 FQGNSA come from the germline V gene. CDR3 region: CASSLAAAGALETQYF. Written as DNA, the CDR3 is TGTGCCAGCAGCTTAGCGGCGGCGGGGGCCCTGGAGACCCAGTACTTC.

This clonotype was seen a few times. The chain is built from TRBV5-1 and TRBJ2-5; 8 nucleotides line up with TRBD1. Germline CDR1 is SGHRS and CDR2 is YFSETQ. The V segment lost 4 bases and the J segment 3 bases; nucleotides outside the gene matches: 8. The CDR3 has 15 amino acids. The CDR3 loop is CASSRSQGAEETQYF. The CDR3 DNA sequence: TGCGCCAGCAGCCGGTCCCAGGGGGCGGAAGAGACCCAGTACTTC.

This clonotype was found many times. The rearrangement uses TRBV7-2 and TRBJ2-3; 9 bases are shared with TRBD2. Germline loops: CDR1 SGHTA, CDR2 FQGNSA. J gave up 2 bases and V 0 bases, and 3 bases lay outside the gene matches. There are 16 residues in the CDR3. CDR3: CASSLAGGRATDTQYF. The CDR3 DNA reads TGTGCCAGCAGCTTAGCGGGCGGGAGGGCCACAGATACGCAGTATTTT.

This clonotype showed up many times. V gene TRBV27 combines with J gene TRBJ2-7, with 8 bases matching TRBD1. CDR3 length: 13 residues. Germline assignment: CDR1 MNHEY and CDR2 SMNVEV (reference sequence). Trimming took 5 bases from V and 6 from J; bases not matched to a gene: 6. The CDR3: CASSPEDRVEQYF. The CDR3 DNA reads as TGTGCCAGCAGTCCCGAGGACAGGGTCGAGCAGTACTTC.

This clonotype was seen at least ten times. The genes are TRBV7-9 and TRBJ2-1, with TRBD2 matching 8 bases. Germline trimming cut 3 bases from V and 5 bases from J; bases unmatched to any gene: 9. Germline-derived CDR1 and CDR2 are SEHNR and FQNEAQ (reference sequence). CDR3 length: 16 amino acids. CDR3 sequence (DNA): TGTGCCAGCAGCTTTCCAGGGACTAGGAGAAACAATGAGCAGTTCTTC. Protein sequence: CASSFPGTRRNNEQFF.

This clonotype was seen ten or more times. V gene TRBV30 combines with J gene TRBJ2-7, with D maybe TRBD1 (6 bases). The CDR3 spans 12 residues. The V gene lost 1 base and the J gene lost 4 bases, with 8 bases spanning the gap. From germline, CDR1 is GTSNPN and CDR2 SVGIG (reference sequence). This chain's CDR3 is CAWSEQGYEQYF. CDR3 nucleotides: TGTGCCTGGAGTGAACAGGGTTACGAGCAGTACTTC.

This clonotype came up many times. The DNA for the CDR3 is TGTGCCAGCAGTTTAACGGCGGGAGGGCCAACCCATACGCAGTATTTT. Translated: CASSLTAGGPTHTQYF. The chain recombines TRBV27 with TRBJ2-3, with TRBD2 identical over 9 bases. The CDR3 length is 16 residues. The germline gives CDR1 MNHEY, CDR2 SMNVEV (reference sequence). The trim removed 2 bases at V and 7 bases at J, leaving 10 bases unmatched.

This clonotype was counted many times. The chain couples TRBV18 to TRBJ2-3; the match to TRBD2 covers 7 bases. V shed 4 bases and J 3 bases; nucleotides not matched to a gene: 7. CDR1 and CDR2 from the germline V gene are KGHSH and LQKENI. This CDR3 contains 15 residues. The CDR3 reads CASSRQAAGTDTQYF. The DNA for the CDR3 is TGTGCCAGCTCACGTCAAGCAGCGGGGACAGATACGCAGTATTTT.

This clonotype was found many times. The chain combines TRBV28 with TRBJ1-5; no reliable D call. The CDR3 is 11 amino acids. Germline CDR1 reads MDHEN; CDR2 reads SYDVKM. The germline V and J ends were trimmed by 6 bases and 2 bases, with 2 bases remaining between them. The CDR3 DNA reads TGTGCCAGCAGCCGCAATCAGCCCCAGCATTTT. It specifies CASSRNQPQHF.

This clonotype was detected ten times or more. The genes are TRBV12-3 or TRBV12-4 and TRBJ2-7; the match to TRBD2 covers 10 bases. The CDR3 is 15 amino acids. With 6 bases clipped from V and 0 bases from J, the junction kept 5 bases outside the gene matches. Here the CDR3 reads CASSITSGASYEQYF. The CDR3 coding sequence is TGTGCCAGCAGCATCACTAGCGGGGCCTCCTACGAGCAGTACTTC.

This clonotype was found a few times. V is TRBV7-9 and J is TRBJ2-5; D may be TRBD2 (6 bases). Per germline, CDR1 SEHNR and CDR2 FQNEAQ (reference sequence). V was cut by 1 base and J by 5 bases, with 14 bases left in between. This CDR3 comprises 15 residues. The CDR3 DNA reads as TGTGCCAGCAGCTTAGGTGGGGGGACCGGGGAGACCCAGTACTTC. Its translation: CASSLGGGTGETQYF.

In this sample, this clonotype turned up many times. The genes are TRBV2 and TRBJ2-2, with 12 bases fitting TRBD2. The CDR3 is 15 residues long. The germline gives CDR1 SNHLY, CDR2 FYNNEI. V was clipped by 6 bases and J by 3 bases; unmatched bases: 2. The CDR3 coding sequence is TGTGCCAGCAGCCCTAGCGGGAGGGACACCGGGGAGCTGTTTTTT. It codes for CASSPSGRDTGELFF.

This chain connects TRBV6-2 or TRBV6-3 to TRBJ2-3; 9 nucleotides agree with TRBD1. This CDR3 comprises 16 residues. V trimming: 0 bases; J trimming: 5 bases; junction bases outside the gene matches: 6. CDR1 is MNHEY and CDR2 is SVGEGT in the germline V gene. The DNA for the CDR3 is TGTGCCAGCAGTTACTCGCACAGGGGGCAAGGAGATACGCAGTATTTT. Translating it yields CASSYSHRGQGDTQYF.

In the case of this clonotype: This clone may be a read error of a much larger clone one base away. This rearrangement joins TRBV28 to TRBJ2-7; TRBD2 aligns across 9 bases. The J call is in doubt because the DNA end fits TRBJ2-1 better. Germline V CDR1 and CDR2: MDHEN, SYDVKM. The CDR3 runs 17 residues. This chain's CDR3 is CASSFYEREAPSYEQFF. The CDR3 nucleotides are TGTGCCAGCAGTTTCTACGAGCGGGAGGCCCCGTCCTACGAGCAGTTCTTC.

This clonotype was recorded many times. The V and J genes are TRBV12-3 or TRBV12-4 and TRBJ2-5; 10 bases agree with TRBD2. This CDR3 has 14 amino acids. J gave up 4 bases and V 5 bases, and 4 bases lay outside the gene matches. The CDR3 loop reads CASSGGTSAETQYF. In DNA, the CDR3 is TGTGCCAGCAGTGGAGGGACTAGCGCAGAGACCCAGTACTTC.

This clonotype was seen ten or more times. The rearrangement links TRBV12-3 or TRBV12-4 to TRBJ2-7; possibly TRBD2 for D (7 bases). This CDR3 has 12 residues. V was cut by 7 bases and J by 1 base, with 8 bases left in between. In nucleotides, the CDR3 is TGTGCCAGCAAGGGGGGGTCCTACGAGCAGTACTTC. Its translation: CASKGGSYEQYF.

The sample holds a few counts of this clonotype. V and J are TRBV28 and TRBJ2-6; 10 bases line up with TRBD1. Losses at the gene ends were 6 bases for V and 0 bases for J; bases not matched to a gene: 8. The CDR3 covers 18 residues. The germline V gene encodes CDR1 MDHEN and CDR2 SYDVKM. The CDR3, as DNA: TGTGCCAGCAGGGACGGACAGGGGGGAACCTCTGGGGCCAACGTCCTGACTTTC. Its protein is CASRDGQGGTSGANVLTF.